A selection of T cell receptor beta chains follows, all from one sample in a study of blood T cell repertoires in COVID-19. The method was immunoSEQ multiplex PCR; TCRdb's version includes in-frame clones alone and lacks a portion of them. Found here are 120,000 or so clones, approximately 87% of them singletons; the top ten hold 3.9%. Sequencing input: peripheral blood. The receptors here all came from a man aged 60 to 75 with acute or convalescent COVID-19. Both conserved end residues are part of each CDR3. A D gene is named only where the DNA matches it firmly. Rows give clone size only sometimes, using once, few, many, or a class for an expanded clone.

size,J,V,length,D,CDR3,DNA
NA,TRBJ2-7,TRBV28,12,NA,CASMGERYEQYF,TGTGCCAGCATGGGAGAGAGATACGAGCAGTACTTC
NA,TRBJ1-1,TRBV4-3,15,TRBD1,CASSQEPTGGTEAFF,TGCGCCAGCAGCCAAGAACCCACAGGGGGCACTGAAGCTTTCTTT
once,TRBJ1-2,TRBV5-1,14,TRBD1,CASSSGQTNYGYTF,TGCGCCAGCAGCTCGGGACAGACTAACTATGGCTACACCTTC
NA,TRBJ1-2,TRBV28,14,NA,CASSLGGEAGGYTF,TGTGCCAGCAGTTTGGGGGGGGAAGCGGGAGGCTACACCTTC
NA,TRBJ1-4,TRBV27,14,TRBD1,CASRQTGGREKLFF,TGTGCCAGTAGACAGACAGGGGGAAGGGAAAAACTGTTTTTT
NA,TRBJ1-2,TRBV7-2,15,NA,CASSLRDKFNYGYTF,TGTGCCAGCAGCTTACGGGACAAGTTTAACTATGGCTACACCTTC
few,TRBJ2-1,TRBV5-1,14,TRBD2,CASSISGSYNEQFF,TGCGCCAGCAGCATTAGCGGGTCCTACAATGAGCAGTTCTTC
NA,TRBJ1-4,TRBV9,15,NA,CASSLSDSLNEKLFF,TGTGCCAGCAGCCTTTCGGACAGCCTCAATGAAAAACTGTTTTTT
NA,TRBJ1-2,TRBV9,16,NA,CASSGQGGRINYGYTF,TGTGCCAGCAGCGGGCAAGGAGGCAGAATTAACTATGGCTACACCTTC
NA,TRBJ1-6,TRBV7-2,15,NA,CASSLDSSYNSPLHF,TGTGCCAGCAGCTTAGACAGCTCCTATAATTCACCCCTCCACTTT
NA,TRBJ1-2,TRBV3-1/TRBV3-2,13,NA,CASSQGGEYGYTF,TGTGCCAGCAGCCAGGGAGGGGAGTATGGCTACACCTTC
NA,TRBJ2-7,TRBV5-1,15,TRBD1,CASSLRQGASNEQYF,TGCGCCAGCAGCTTGCGACAGGGGGCTTCTAACGAGCAGTACTTC
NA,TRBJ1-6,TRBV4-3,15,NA,CASSQYTAGNSPLHF,TGCGCCAGCAGCCAGTACACAGCGGGGAATTCACCCCTCCACTTT
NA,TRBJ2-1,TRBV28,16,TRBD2,CASSLLAGGPVMEQFF,TGTGCCAGCAGTTTATTAGCGGGAGGGCCGGTGATGGAGCAGTTCTTC
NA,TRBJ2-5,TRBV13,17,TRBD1,CASSPPGTGLNQETQYF,TGTGCCAGCAGCCCGCCCGGGACAGGGCTTAACCAAGAGACCCAGTACTTC
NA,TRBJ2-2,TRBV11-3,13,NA,CASRQDATGELFF,TGTGCCAGCCGACAGGACGCCACCGGGGAGCTGTTTTTT
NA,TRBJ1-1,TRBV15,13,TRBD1,CATRDRGNPEAFF,TGTGCCACCAGGGACAGGGGGAACCCTGAAGCTTTCTTT
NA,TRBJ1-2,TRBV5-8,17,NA,CASSQNTGTNLHYGYTF,TGTGCCAGCAGCCAAAATACCGGGACAAACTTGCACTATGGCTACACCTTC
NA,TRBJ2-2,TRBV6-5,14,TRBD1,CASRRQGYTGELFF,TGTGCCAGCAGGAGACAGGGGTACACCGGGGAGCTGTTTTTT
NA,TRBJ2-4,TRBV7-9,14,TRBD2,CASSPRRELDIQYF,TGTGCCAGCAGCCCCCGGCGGGAGTTAGACATTCAGTACTTC
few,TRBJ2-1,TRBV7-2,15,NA,CASCLGRQTNNEQFF,TGTGCCAGCTGCTTAGGGAGGCAAACGAACAATGAGCAGTTCTTC
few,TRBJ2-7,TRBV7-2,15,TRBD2,CASSFGSGSPYEQYF,TGTGCCAGCAGCTTCGGAAGCGGGAGCCCCTACGAGCAGTACTTC
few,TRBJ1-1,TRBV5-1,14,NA,CASSFRKGLAEAFF,TGCGCCAGCAGCTTTAGGAAGGGGCTCGCTGAAGCTTTCTTT
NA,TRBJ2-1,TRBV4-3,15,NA,CASSQDAQGGNEQFF,TGCGCCAGCAGCCAAGATGCCCAGGGTGGAAATGAGCAGTTCTTC
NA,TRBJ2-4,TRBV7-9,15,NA,CASSPPLRAKNIQYF,TGTGCCAGCAGCCCCCCCCTCAGGGCCAAAAACATTCAGTACTTC
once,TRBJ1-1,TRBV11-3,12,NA,CASRLQGTEAFF,TGTGCCAGCAGACTTCAGGGCACTGAAGCTTTCTTT
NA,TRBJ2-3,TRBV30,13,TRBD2,CAWRRGGTDTQYF,TGTGCCTGGAGGCGGGGGGGCACAGATACGCAGTATTTT
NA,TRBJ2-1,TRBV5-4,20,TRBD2,CASSFGGGTSGSPRYNEQFF,TGTGCCAGCAGCTTCGGGGGCGGTACTAGCGGGTCCCCTCGCTACAATGAGCAGTTCTTC
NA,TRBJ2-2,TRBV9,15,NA,CASSVDQRGTGELFF,TGTGCCAGCAGCGTAGACCAGCGAGGCACCGGGGAGCTGTTTTTT
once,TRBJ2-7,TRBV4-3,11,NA,CASSLVHEQYF,TGCGCCAGCAGCCTCGTCCACGAGCAGTACTTC
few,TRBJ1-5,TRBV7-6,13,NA,CASSLNPAEPQHF,TGTGCCAGCAGCTTAAATCCGGCGGAGCCCCAGCATTTT
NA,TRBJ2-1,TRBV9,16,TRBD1,CASSVQGDGSYNEQFF,TGTGCCAGCAGCGTTCAGGGGGATGGCTCCTACAATGAGCAGTTCTTC
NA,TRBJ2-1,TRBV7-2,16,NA,CASSLFSDSTYNEQFF,TGTGCCAGCAGCTTATTCTCGGATAGCACCTACAATGAGCAGTTCTTC
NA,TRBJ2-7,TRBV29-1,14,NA,CSVEGARGSYEQYF,TGCAGCGTTGAAGGGGCCAGGGGCTCCTACGAGCAGTACTTC
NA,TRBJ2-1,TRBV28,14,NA,CASTQGGGYNEQFF,TGTGCCAGCACCCAAGGAGGTGGTTACAATGAGCAGTTCTTC
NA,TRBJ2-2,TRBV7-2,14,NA,CASSLGGGYGELFF,TGTGCCAGCAGCCTCGGAGGGGGCTACGGGGAGCTGTTTTTT
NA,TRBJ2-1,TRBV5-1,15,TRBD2,CASSLVAGAYNEQFF,TGCGCCAGCAGCTTGGTAGCGGGAGCCTACAATGAGCAGTTCTTC
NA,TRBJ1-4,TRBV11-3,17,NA,CASSFRSEGLQNEKLFF,TGTGCCAGCAGCTTCCGCTCCGAGGGACTCCAGAATGAAAAACTGTTTTTT
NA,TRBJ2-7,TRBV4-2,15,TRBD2,CASSQDLGGDYEQYF,TGTGCCAGCAGCCAAGATTTGGGAGGGGACTACGAGCAGTACTTC
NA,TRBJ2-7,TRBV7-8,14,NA,CASSLERQPYEQYF,TGTGCCAGCAGCTTAGAGAGACAGCCCTACGAGCAGTACTTC
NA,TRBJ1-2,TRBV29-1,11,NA,CSVESGYGYTF,TGCAGCGTTGAATCGGGGTATGGCTACACCTTC
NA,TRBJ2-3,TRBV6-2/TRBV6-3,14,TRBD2,CASSWTSGADTQYF,TGTGCCAGCAGTTGGACTAGCGGAGCAGATACGCAGTATTTT
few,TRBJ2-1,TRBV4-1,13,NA,CASSPEIYNEQFF,TGCGCCAGCAGCCCGGAGATCTACAATGAGCAGTTCTTC
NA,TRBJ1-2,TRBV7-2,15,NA,CASSLAGLKTGGYTF,TGTGCCAGCAGCTTAGCGGGTCTCAAGACGGGTGGCTACACCTTC
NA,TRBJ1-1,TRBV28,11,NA,CASSFPTGAFF,TGTGCCAGCAGTTTTCCTACCGGGGCTTTCTTT
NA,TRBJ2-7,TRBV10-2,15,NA,CASSEGRDSPDEQYF,TGCGCCAGCAGTGAGGGCAGGGATTCACCCGACGAGCAGTACTTC
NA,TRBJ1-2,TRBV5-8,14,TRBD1,CASSPSQGSYGYTF,TGTGCCAGCAGCCCTTCACAGGGGTCCTATGGCTACACCTTC
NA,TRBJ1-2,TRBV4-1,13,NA,CASSQDSGDGYTF,TGCGCCAGCAGCCAAGATAGCGGGGATGGCTACACCTTC
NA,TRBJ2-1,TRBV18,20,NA,CASSPSETGVFSGASNEQFF,TGTGCCAGCTCACCAAGTGAGACGGGAGTGTTTTCGGGAGCCAGCAATGAGCAGTTCTTC
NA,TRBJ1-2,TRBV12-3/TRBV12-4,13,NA,CATRQVGVYGYTF,TGTGCCACCCGTCAAGTAGGGGTCTATGGCTACACCTTC
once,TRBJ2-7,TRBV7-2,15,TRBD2,CASSLGGGGTYEQYF,TGTGCCAGCAGCTTAGGTGGGGGAGGGACCTACGAGCAGTACTTC
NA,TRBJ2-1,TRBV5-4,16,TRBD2,CASSLPVGGRAGEQFF,TGTGCCAGCAGCCTCCCGGTGGGCGGGAGGGCCGGCGAGCAGTTCTTC
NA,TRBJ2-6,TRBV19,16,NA,CASSLVVGGGANVLTF,TGTGCCAGTAGTCTCGTAGTGGGAGGCGGGGCCAACGTCCTGACTTTC